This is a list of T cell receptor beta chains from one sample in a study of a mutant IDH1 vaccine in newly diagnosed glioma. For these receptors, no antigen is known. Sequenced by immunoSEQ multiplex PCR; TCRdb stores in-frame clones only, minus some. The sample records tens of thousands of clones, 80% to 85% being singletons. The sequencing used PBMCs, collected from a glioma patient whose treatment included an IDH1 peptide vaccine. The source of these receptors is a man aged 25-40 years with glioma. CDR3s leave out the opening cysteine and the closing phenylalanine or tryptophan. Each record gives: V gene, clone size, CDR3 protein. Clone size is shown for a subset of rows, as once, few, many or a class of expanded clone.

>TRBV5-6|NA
ASSQGHGETQY
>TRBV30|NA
ACLKRGSQETQY
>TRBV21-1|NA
ASSKEGRDARGYT
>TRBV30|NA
AWSDQNNSPLH
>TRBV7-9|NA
ASSLGTVRGEQY
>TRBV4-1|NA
ASSSTLKNRGSNQPQH
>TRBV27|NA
ASSFGGETQY
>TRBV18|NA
ASSPLRDRAYIGEKLF
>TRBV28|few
ASSLLDRTEAF
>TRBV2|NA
ASSRRRDSNQPQH
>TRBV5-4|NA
ASSLESSYEQY
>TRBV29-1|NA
SVAWGPGYGYT
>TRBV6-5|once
ASSYTEFQPQH
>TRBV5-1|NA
ASSLSGSFNEQF
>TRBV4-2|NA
ASSLTRGLSYEQY
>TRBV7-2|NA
ASSLAFGKH
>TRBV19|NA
ASSSRASAGWMNTEAF
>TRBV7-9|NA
ASRPHRELTGELF
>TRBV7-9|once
ASSSRTGQETQY
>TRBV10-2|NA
ASSESMRGRNTGELF
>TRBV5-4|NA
ASSLYSTGRSDGYT
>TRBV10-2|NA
ASGITGIGEQF
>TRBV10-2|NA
ASSETGGKNTEAF
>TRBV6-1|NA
ASSMGVGTGELF
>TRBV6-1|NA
AAEGGNEQF
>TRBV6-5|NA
ASRGLSGYGYT
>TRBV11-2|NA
ASSLGGTLQETQY
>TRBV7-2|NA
ASSPSRVAKNIQY
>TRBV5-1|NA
ASSWRQVSYEQY
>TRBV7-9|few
ASSLQINQPQH
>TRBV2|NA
ASSPGTYEQY
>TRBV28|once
ASSSARGGHNSPLH